These 23 T cell receptor beta chains originate from one sample sequenced in a study of cytomegalovirus exposure and HLA in healthy donors. Amplification used 60 Vbeta primers and 13 Jbeta primers. Libraries were prepared by immunoSEQ multiplex PCR; TCRdb keeps only in-frame clonotypes and omits some of them. The sample has 120,000 or so clones; 65% to 80% are singletons. What was sequenced was PBMCs. The receptors derive from a young man in good health and CMV-seronegative.

V is TRBV9 and J is TRBJ1-1; tentative D call: TRBD1 (5 bases). The germline V gene has CDR1 SGDLS and CDR2 YYNGEE. V lost 4 bases and J lost 4, with 23 bases in between. This CDR3 contains 17 residues. The CDR3 sequence: CASSPHLLGGAGTEAFF. CDR3 sequence (DNA): TGTGCCAGCAGCCCCCACCTTTTGGGGGGAGCGGGCACTGAAGCTTTCTTT.

V usage is TRBV2 and J usage is TRBJ2-3; 12 bases fit TRBD2. Germline CDR1 and CDR2: SNHLY and FYNNEI. V shed 4 bases and J 3 bases; nucleotides not matched to a gene: 2. This CDR3 region has 15 residues. CDR3 nucleotide sequence: TGTGCCAGCAGTGCTAGCGGGGGGGCGACAGATACGCAGTATTTT. Protein product: CASSASGGATDTQYF.

The chain carries TRBV19 and TRBJ2-7; D is unclear. Germline loops: CDR1 LNHDA, CDR2 SQIVND (reference sequence). Between the trimmed V and J ends, which lost 6 bases and 0 bases, there was a span of 12 bases. The CDR3 has 14 residues. CDR3 bases: TGTGCCAGTAGCAAAAGACAAGCCTCCTACGAGCAGTACTTC. Protein: CASSKRQASYEQYF.

The chain has TRBV11-3 and TRBJ2-5; a weak D match, TRBD2 (6 bases). CDR1 and CDR2 from the germline V gene are SGHNT and YENEEA. V was pared by 5 bases and J by 4 bases, with 11 bases between. The CDR3 is 13 amino acids. The CDR3 here is CASSQGGGETQYF. The CDR3 DNA reads TGTGCCAGCAGCCAGGGAGGCGGAGAGACCCAGTACTTC.

The genes are TRBV5-1 and TRBJ1-2; 7 positions agree with TRBD1. V shed 4 bases, J shed 2 bases, and the junction held 8 bases outside the gene matches. The CDR3 extends over 15 amino acids. Per the germline V gene, CDR1 is SGHRS and CDR2 is YFSETQ. CDR3 loop: CASSVQGRMNYGYTF. DNA for the CDR3: TGCGCCAGCAGCGTACAGGGGAGGATGAACTATGGCTACACCTTC.

The chain carries TRBV7-9 and TRBJ2-2; D remains ambiguous. Trimming removed 5 bases from V and 5 bases from J, with 9 bases in between. Per germline, CDR1 SEHNR and CDR2 FQNEAQ (reference sequence). CDR3 size: 13 residues. The CDR3 is CASSQTDTGELFF. CDR3 nucleotides: TGTGCCAGCAGCCAGACTGATACCGGGGAGCTGTTTTTT.

The V call is TRBV7-2, the J call TRBJ2-2; 8 nucleotides align to TRBD1. V trimming: 6 bases; J trimming: 4 bases; junction bases outside the gene matches: 10. CDR1 and CDR2 from the germline V gene are SGHTA and FQGNSA. The CDR3 contains 16 residues. CDR3 coding DNA: TGTGCCAGCAGTCGTAGACAGGGGTGGGTCACCGGGGAGCTGTTTTTT. This encodes CASSRRQGWVTGELFF.

The V and J genes are TRBV5-1 and TRBJ2-3; maybe TRBD1 (5 bases). The CDR3 is 15 amino acids. Looked up from germline, CDR1 is SGHRS and CDR2 is YFSETQ. Trimming shortened V by 2 bases and J by 4 bases, and 14 bases separated the two germline ends. The CDR3 DNA sequence: TGCGCCAGCAGCTTATTGGGCAGGGCCGCAGATACGCAGTATTTT. Its protein product is CASSLLGRAADTQYF. The whole variable domain, filled in from reference TRBV5-1 and TRBJ2-3, reads KAGVTQTPRYLIKTRGQQVTLSCSPISGHRSVSWYQQTPGQGLQFLFEYFSETQRNKGNFPGRFSGRQFSNSRSEMNVSTLELGDSALYLCASSLLGRAADTQYFGPGTRLTVL.

The rearrangement joins TRBV30 to TRBJ2-4; TRBD2 aligns across 14 bases. V dropped 2 bases and J dropped 8; count of bases not matched to a gene: 5. The CDR3 loop spans 15 amino acids. Per the germline V gene, CDR1 is GTSNPN and CDR2 is SVGIG (reference sequence). For the CDR3, the DNA is TGTGCCTGGAGTTGGACTAGCGGGGGGAGGGACATTCAGTACTTC. Translated: CAWSWTSGGRDIQYF.

The chain has TRBV19 and TRBJ2-3; TRBD1 matches at 7 bases. The CDR3 runs to 14 residues. The germline V gene encodes CDR1 LNHDA and CDR2 SQIVND (reference sequence). The trim removed 7 bases at V and 2 bases at J, leaving 6 bases unmatched. The CDR3 DNA sequence: TGTGCCAGTACCCCGGGACAGAACACAGATACGCAGTATTTT. Residues: CASTPGQNTDTQYF.

The chain employs TRBV9 and TRBJ1-2; D is possibly TRBD1 (5 bases). V lost 1 base and J lost 7, with 11 bases in between. Germline V CDR1 and CDR2: SGDLS, YYNGEE. The length of the CDR3 is 13 residues. CDR3 bases: TGTGCCAGCAGCGTAACAGGCGACGCTGGCTACACCTTC. This encodes CASSVTGDAGYTF.

The rearrangement joins TRBV5-1 to TRBJ1-1; the D gene is possibly TRBD1 (6 bases). V lost 3 bases, J lost 3 bases, and 12 bases lay in between. This CDR3 has 14 amino acids. CDR1 and CDR2 from the germline V gene are SGHRS and YFSETQ. Here the CDR3 DNA reads TGCGCCAGCAGCTACTACAGGGACGACACTGAAGCTTTCTTT. It specifies CASSYYRDDTEAFF.

In this sample, this clone turned up a few times. The chain uses TRBV30 and TRBJ2-1, with TRBD1 identical over 8 bases. CDR3 size: 12 residues. Germline CDR1 and CDR2: GTSNPN and SVGIG (reference sequence). Losses at the gene ends were 2 bases for V and 13 bases for J; bases not matched to a gene: 7. This chain's CDR3 is CAWSPGTGLQFF. The CDR3, as DNA: TGTGCCTGGAGTCCCGGGACAGGCCTTCAGTTCTTC.

The chain employs TRBV15 and TRBJ1-1; possibly TRBD1 for D (6 bases). Germline V gene sequence: CDR1 LNHNV, CDR2 YYDKDF (reference sequence). This CDR3 spans 17 amino acids. Trimming took 6 bases from V and 0 from J, leaving 20 bases between them. The CDR3 DNA reads TGTGCCACCAGACCTGAATTTACAGGGATCGTGAACACTGAAGCTTTCTTT. This gives the protein CATRPEFTGIVNTEAFF.

The J gene is TRBJ2-2, the V gene TRBV11-2; D is perhaps TRBD1 (6 bases). Germline V gives CDR1 SGHAT, CDR2 FQNNGV. CDR3 size: 15 residues. Trimming shortened V by 1 base and J by 5 bases, and 11 bases separated the two germline ends. CDR3 region: CASSLGSGVTGELFF. In DNA form, the CDR3 reads TGTGCCAGCAGCTTAGGTTCAGGGGTGACCGGGGAGCTGTTTTTT. The complete variable domain, with remaining parts taken from reference TRBV11-2 and TRBJ2-2, reads EAGVAQSPRYKIIEKRQSVAFWCNPISGHATLYWYQQILGQGPKLLIQFQNNGVVDDSQLPKDRFSAERLKGVDSTLKIQPAKLEDSAVYLCASSLGSGVTGELFFGEGSRLTVL.

This clone appeared a few times. This chain uses TRBV30 with TRBJ2-7, with D possibly TRBD2 on 5 matching bases. The germline gives CDR1 GTSNPN, CDR2 SVGIG (reference sequence). V dropped 4 bases and J dropped 3 bases, with 19 bases sitting between them. This CDR3 contains 15 residues. The CDR3 bases are TGTGCCTGGAAATCCCATGGCAGAGGGTTCTACGAGCAGTACTTC. It is translated as CAWKSHGRGFYEQYF.

This chain uses TRBV14 with TRBJ2-7, with D perhaps matching TRBD1 (6 bases). Germline CDR1 SGHDN, CDR2 FVKESK. Deletions cut 5 bases from V and 1 base from J, with 12 bases between. The CDR3 sequence is 14 residues long. This CDR3 reads CASSSLTGSYEQYF. For the CDR3, the DNA is TGTGCCAGCAGCTCTCTGACAGGATCCTACGAGCAGTACTTC.

The chain couples TRBV29-1 to TRBJ2-7, with 11 positions matching TRBD2. V was clipped by 3 bases and J by 2 bases; unmatched bases: 9. In germline, CDR1 is SQVTM, CDR2 ANQGSEA. The CDR3 consists of 16 residues. DNA for the CDR3: TGCAGCGTTGAGGGTAGGCTAGCGGGAGGAACCTACGAGCAGTACTTC. Amino acid sequence: CSVEGRLAGGTYEQYF.

The genes are TRBV7-8 and TRBJ2-3, with TRBD2 identical over 8 bases. V shed 5 bases, J shed 9 bases, and the junction held 7 bases outside the gene matches. Germline V gene lookup returns CDR1 SGHVS and CDR2 FQNEAQ. CDR3 length equals 13 residues. CDR3 amino acids: CASSTAGEGTQYF. The DNA for the CDR3 is TGTGCCAGCAGCACAGCGGGAGAAGGGACGCAGTATTTT. The full variable domain, its missing parts supplied by reference TRBV7-8 and TRBJ2-3, is GAGVSQSPRYKVAKRGQDVALRCDPISGHVSLFWYQQALGQGPEFLTYFQNEAQLDKSGLPSDRFFAERPEGSVSTLKIQRTQQEDSAVYLCASSTAGEGTQYFGPGTRLTVL.

V and J are TRBV11-2 and TRBJ2-1; 9 positions match TRBD2. Germline V lookup: CDR1 SGHAT, CDR2 FQNNGV. The junction had 8 bases not matched to a gene; V was cut back by 4 bases and J by 10 bases. The CDR3 consists of 14 residues. The chain's CDR3 is CASSSGTSRREQFF. The CDR3, as DNA: TGTGCCAGCAGCTCCGGGACTAGCCGGCGGGAGCAGTTCTTC.

In its sample, this clone was seen once. This rearrangement joins TRBV4-1 to TRBJ2-7, with 7 bases that match TRBD2. V was pared by 4 bases and J by 0 bases, with 9 bases of the junction left unmatched. CDR1 is MGHRA, CDR2 YSYEKL, per germline. The CDR3 spans 16 residues. The CDR3 loop is CASSPGGTIRSYEQYF. In DNA form, the CDR3 reads TGCGCCAGCAGCCCGGGCGGGACTATTCGCTCCTACGAGCAGTACTTC.

The chain has TRBV18 and TRBJ1-5, with D possibly being TRBD1 (5 bases). This CDR3 has 14 residues. Germline assignment: CDR1 KGHSH and CDR2 LQKENI. V gave up 4 bases and J gave up 0 bases, with 7 bases separating them. CDR3 bases: TGTGCCAGCTCACGCAGGGATAGCAATCAGCCCCAGCATTTT. Encoded protein: CASSRRDSNQPQHF.

J is TRBJ2-7 and V is TRBV5-1; the match to TRBD2 covers 12 bases. CDR3 size: 20 residues. Germline V gene sequence: CDR1 SGHRS, CDR2 YFSETQ. V was clipped by 0 bases and J by 4 bases; unmatched bases: 17. CDR3 sequence reads: CASSLGGPTTRLAGEYEQYF. CDR3 bases: TGCGCCAGCAGCTTGGGAGGCCCAACTACCCGACTAGCGGGAGAGTACGAGCAGTACTTC.